Each of the 24 T cell receptor beta chains below was sequenced from the same sample in a study of cytomegalovirus exposure and HLA in healthy donors. This table comes from immunoSEQ multiplex PCR, and its TCRdb copy is limited to in-frame clones, with some not included. Of more than 300,000 clones listed, 86% are singletons. Material for sequencing was PBMCs. The receptors come from a woman aged 18-29 years in good health and CMV-seronegative.

The chain recombines TRBV6-5 with TRBJ1-1; 8 nucleotides match TRBD1. The V and J ends lost 6 bases and 7 bases, in that order; junction bases with no gene match: 7. This CDR3 spans 13 amino acids. In germline, CDR1 is MNHEY, CDR2 SVGAGI. In DNA, the CDR3 is TGTGCCAGCAGGGGGACAGGAAGGAGTGAAGCTTTCTTT. It codes for CASRGTGRSEAFF.

This chain uses TRBV6-4 with TRBJ2-1, with a weak D call TRBD1 (5 bases). Deletions cut 4 bases from V and 0 bases from J, with 10 bases between. The germline V gene encodes CDR1 MRHNA and CDR2 SNTAGT. This CDR3 has 15 amino acids. Here the CDR3 reads CASSVQGSSYNEQFF. The CDR3 region has the DNA TGTGCCAGCAGTGTTCAGGGCAGCTCCTACAATGAGCAGTTCTTC.

The chain employs TRBV4-1 and TRBJ2-1; 7 bases agree with TRBD2. This CDR3 comprises 14 residues. The J segment lost 9 bases and the V segment lost 1 base, leaving 6 bases of the junction unmatched. CDR1 and CDR2 from the germline V gene are MGHRA and YSYEKL. The DNA for the CDR3 is TGCGCCAGCAGCCAAGGGATCGGGACTATTGAGCAGTTCTTC. Protein: CASSQGIGTIEQFF.

The chain recombines TRBV9 with TRBJ2-1; 9 bases agree with TRBD2. The CDR3 length is 16 residues. CDR1 and CDR2 (germline): SGDLS, YYNGEE. V dropped 3 bases and J dropped 4; count of bases not matched to a gene: 8. CDR3 sequence: CASSGTGTSIYNEQFF. The CDR3 DNA follows: TGTGCCAGCAGCGGAACCGGGACTAGCATATACAATGAGCAGTTCTTC.

The chain joins TRBV27 to TRBJ2-1, with 10 bases aligning to TRBD2. Germline trimming cut 7 bases from V and 6 bases from J; bases unmatched to any gene: 6. The CDR3 spans 14 residues. Germline CDR1 is MNHEY and CDR2 is SMNVEV (reference sequence). This CDR3 reads CASTWASGGNEQFF. CDR3 DNA sequence: TGTGCCAGCACCTGGGCTAGCGGGGGCAATGAGCAGTTCTTC.

Notes on this clone: The sample carries other DNA sequences with the same CDR3. The J gene is TRBJ2-7, the V gene TRBV27; D is unresolved. The CDR3 loop spans 13 amino acids. Trimming took 2 bases from V and 0 from J, leaving 5 bases between them. CDR1 and CDR2 from the germline V gene are MNHEY and SMNVEV (reference sequence). The CDR3 DNA reads TGTGCCAGCAGTTTAACGGGCTCCTACGAGCAGTACTTC. This sequence encodes CASSLTGSYEQYF.

The CDR3 DNA is TGTGCCAGTAGTATAGTCGGGGAACTAGCGGGCTACGAGCAGTACTTC. It translates to CASSIVGELAGYEQYF. The chain uses TRBV19 and TRBJ2-7; TRBD2 matches at 9 bases. The CDR3 has 16 residues. Germline V gene lookup returns CDR1 LNHDA and CDR2 SQIVND (reference sequence). The V and J ends lost 1 base and 3 bases, in that order; junction bases with no gene match: 7.

This clone has only a few counts. The rearrangement uses TRBV5-1 and TRBJ1-5; 11 bases fit TRBD1. This CDR3 spans 14 amino acids. Germline values: CDR1 SGHRS, CDR2 YFSETQ. After removal of 3 bases from V and 7 bases from J, the junction contained 3 bases not matched to a gene. CDR3 sequence: CASSWGTGGQPQHF. In nucleotides, the CDR3 is TGCGCCAGCAGCTGGGGGACAGGGGGGCAGCCCCAGCATTTT. Using reference TRBV5-1 and TRBJ1-5 for the parts outside the CDR3, the full variable domain is KAGVTQTPRYLIKTRGQQVTLSCSPISGHRSVSWYQQTPGQGLQFLFEYFSETQRNKGNFPGRFSGRQFSNSRSEMNVSTLELGDSALYLCASSWGTGGQPQHFGDGTRLSIL.

This clone was counted ten times or more. The V call is TRBV6-4, the J call TRBJ2-1; D is undetermined. CDR1 is MRHNA and CDR2 is SNTAGT in the germline V gene. The CDR3 has 16 residues. V was cut by 2 bases and J by 0 bases, with 11 bases left in between. CDR3 in amino acids: CASSDAETRSYNEQFF. The CDR3 DNA is TGTGCCAGCAGTGACGCGGAGACGCGCTCCTACAATGAGCAGTTCTTC.

This chain connects TRBV29-1 to TRBJ1-1; D may be TRBD1 (5 bases). The CDR3 has 15 residues. Germline CDR1 SQVTM, CDR2 ANQGSEA. Trimming cost V 4 bases and J 0 bases, with 15 bases left between them. The CDR3 nucleotides are TGCAGCGTTGGGCAGGGTGTGTCCATGAACACTGAAGCTTTCTTT. Its protein product is CSVGQGVSMNTEAFF.

The gene calls are TRBV28 and TRBJ1-1; 9 bases align to TRBD1. The CDR3 sequence is 16 residues long. J lost 1 base, V lost 3 bases, and 6 bases had no gene match. CDR1 and CDR2 (germline): MDHEN, SYDVKM. The CDR3 region has the DNA TGTGCCAGCAGTTTGGTCCGGGACAGGGAGAACACTGAAGCTTTCTTT. Residues: CASSLVRDRENTEAFF.

The chain uses TRBV11-2 and TRBJ2-1, with TRBD2 as a possible D gene (5 bases). Germline lookup yields CDR1 SGHAT and CDR2 FQNNGV. This CDR3 is built from 14 residues. The V end lost 3 bases, the J end lost 2 bases, and 8 bases lay between the germline ends. The CDR3 sequence: CASSFRGTYNEQFF. The DNA for the CDR3 is TGTGCCAGCAGCTTTAGAGGGACCTACAATGAGCAGTTCTTC.

V gene TRBV4-2 combines with J gene TRBJ1-2; D is unresolved. The CDR3 extends over 16 amino acids. Germline lookup yields CDR1 LGHNA and CDR2 YNFKEQ. The germline V and J ends were trimmed by 0 bases and 3 bases, with 14 bases remaining between them. The CDR3 loop reads CASSQESSGGYYGYTF. The CDR3 DNA follows: TGTGCCAGCAGCCAAGAATCATCGGGAGGGTACTATGGCTACACCTTC.

The chain couples TRBV27 to TRBJ2-1; TRBD2 matches 7 bases. Trimming took 2 bases from V and 4 from J; bases not matched to a gene: 5. This CDR3 has 15 residues. Germline V gene data show CDR1 as MNHEY and CDR2 as SMNVEV (reference sequence). The CDR3 spells CASSLRSGGYNEQFF. The CDR3, as DNA: TGTGCCAGCAGTTTAAGGTCGGGAGGTTACAATGAGCAGTTCTTC.

The chain has TRBV10-3 and TRBJ2-5; 11 bases match TRBD2. The J segment lost 5 bases and the V segment lost 4 bases, leaving 6 bases of the junction unmatched. Germline CDR1 and CDR2: ENHRY and SYGVKD. The CDR3 extends over 15 amino acids. CDR3 coding DNA: TGTGCCATCAGTGGGGGGACTAGCGGTGGGGAGACCCAGTACTTC. Translation gives CAISGGTSGGETQYF.

The chain recombines TRBV28 with TRBJ2-7; the match to TRBD1 covers 7 bases. The V gene's germline CDR1 is MDHEN and CDR2 SYDVKM. This CDR3 has 14 amino acids. The V segment lost 6 bases and the J segment 2 bases; nucleotides outside the gene matches: 7. The CDR3 region is CASSGPGGTYEQYF. The CDR3 nucleotides are TGTGCCAGCAGCGGGCCAGGGGGAACCTACGAGCAGTACTTC.

The chain recombines TRBV6-5 with TRBJ2-5, with 7 bases lining up with TRBD2. CDR3 length equals 16 residues. The V gene end was trimmed by 0 bases and the J gene end by 5 bases; junction bases not matched to a gene: 9. Germline V CDR1 and CDR2: MNHEY, SVGAGI. As DNA, the CDR3 is TGTGCCAGCAGTTACTCTCGGGGTGGTAGCGGGGAGACCCAGTACTTC. Protein product: CASSYSRGGSGETQYF.

This rearrangement joins TRBV11-2 to TRBJ2-7; 10 bases align to TRBD1. The germline V gene has CDR1 SGHAT and CDR2 FQNNGV. V gave up 2 bases and J gave up 3 bases; unmatched junction bases: 7. The CDR3 totals 16 residues. The CDR3 nucleotides read TGTGCCAGCAGCTTATGGGGACAGGGGCCCCACTACGAGCAGTACTTC. Encoded protein: CASSLWGQGPHYEQYF.

The chain couples TRBV7-2 to TRBJ2-2; 9 positions match TRBD1. Germline CDR1 and CDR2: SGHTA and FQGNSA. The CDR3 is 16 amino acids. The V gene end was trimmed by 3 bases and the J gene end by 2 bases; junction bases not matched to a gene: 4. The CDR3 loop is CASSLEGQGNTGELFF. As DNA, the CDR3 is TGTGCCAGCAGCTTGGAGGGACAGGGAAACACCGGGGAGCTGTTTTTT.

V usage is TRBV12-5 and J usage is TRBJ1-2, with D hard to call. Per germline, CDR1 LGHNT and CDR2 FRNRAP. The CDR3 has 17 residues. The V end lost 0 bases, the J end lost 2 bases, and 16 bases lay between the germline ends. As DNA, the CDR3 is TGTGCTAGTGGTTTGGTACGGAGCGGCTGGGCGAACTATGGCTACACCTTC. Translation gives CASGLVRSGWANYGYTF.

The rearrangement joins TRBV27 to TRBJ1-3; D is uncertain. Between the trimmed V and J ends, which lost 5 bases and 4 bases, there was a span of 12 bases. Germline CDR1 and CDR2: MNHEY and SMNVEV (reference sequence). The CDR3 covers 14 residues. CDR3 coding DNA: TGTGCCAGCAGTGGAGGACGGGAGGGAAACACCATATATTTT. Its translation is CASSGGREGNTIYF.

The gene calls are TRBV18 and TRBJ2-7; possibly TRBD2 for D (5 bases). This CDR3 contains 13 residues. The germline V gene has CDR1 KGHSH and CDR2 LQKENI. V dropped 3 bases and J dropped 9 bases, with 15 bases sitting between them. CDR3 region: CASSPARADGQYF. The CDR3 coding sequence is TGTGCCAGCTCACCCGCGCGGGCAGACGGGCAGTACTTC.

The chain links TRBV11-3 to TRBJ2-7; TRBD2 matches 9 bases. The CDR3 is 15 residues long. Germline V gene data show CDR1 as SGHNT and CDR2 as YENEEA. Trimming took 5 bases from V and 0 from J; bases not matched to a gene: 5. CDR3 nucleotides: TGTGCCAGCAGCCAATCTAGCGGGAACTCCTACGAGCAGTACTTC. Protein product: CASSQSSGNSYEQYF.

The chain couples TRBV7-6 to TRBJ2-3, with 8 nucleotides matching TRBD2. V shed 2 bases and J 4 bases; nucleotides not matched to a gene: 11. Germline assignment: CDR1 SGHVS and CDR2 FNYEAQ. This CDR3 region has 17 residues. The DNA of the CDR3 is TGTGCCAGCAGCTTACGAACTAGCGGACTCCTATCAGATACGCAGTATTTT. Translated, it gives CASSLRTSGLLSDTQYF.